Following are 18 T cell receptor beta chains from one sample sequenced in a study of T cell clonality in common variable immunodeficiency. The repertoire was sequenced with immunoSEQ multiplex PCR; TCRdb's copy has only in-frame clones and lacks some. This sample includes about 31,000 clones with no singletons; its ten biggest clones take up 3.5% to 4%. Sequencing used peripheral blood mononuclear cells. The receptors were gathered from a person between 18 and 75 years old in good health.

This clone appeared many times. The CDR3 end lies 3 residues beyond the end of the read and is filled in from the germline J gene. This chain joins TRBV18 and TRBJ1-3; no clear D gene. V lost 0 bases, J lost 4 bases, and 10 bases lay in between. CDR1 and CDR2 from the germline V gene are KGHSH and LQKENI. The CDR3 totals 15 residues. CDR3 in amino acids: CASSPPGLTGNTIYF. The sequenced part of the CDR3 DNA is TGTGCCAGCTCACCACCAGGGCTTACGGGAAACACC. Full variable domain (outside the CDR3, taken from reference TRBV18 and TRBJ1-3): NAGVMQNPRHLVRRRGQEARLRCSPMKGHSHVYWYRQLPEEGLKFMVYLQKENIIDESGMPKERFSAEFPKEGPSILRIQQVVRGDSAAYFCASSPPGLTGNTIYFGEGSWLTVV.

This clone was recorded a few times. The sequenced CDR3 bases are TGTGCCAGCAGTACGGACAGGGGGAACAATCAGCCG. It yields the protein CASSTDRGNNQP. The entire CDR3 is CASSTDRGNNQPQYF. This chain joins TRBV6-2 or TRBV6-3 and TRBJ2-3; TRBD1 aligns across 10 bases. The CDR3 end is not reached by the read, which stops 3 residues before it; the germline J gene fills it in. Germline lookup yields CDR1 MNHEY and CDR2 SVGEGT. The CDR3 extends over 15 amino acids.

This clone appeared many times. The sequence runs out 3 residues before the end of the CDR3; the remainder is reconstructed from the germline J gene. V gene TRBV7-2 combines with J gene TRBJ2-5; 10 nucleotides agree with TRBD2. This CDR3 has 15 residues. Per the germline V gene, CDR1 is SGHTA and CDR2 is FQGNSA. The V and J ends lost 4 bases and 5 bases, in that order; junction bases with no gene match: 7. The CDR3 region is CASSWSSGSPETQYF. The DNA read from the CDR3 is TGTGCCAGCAGCTGGTCTAGCGGGAGTCCCGAGACC.

There are many counts of this clone. The read terminates 3 residues before the CDR3 end, so the remaining end is supplied by the germline J gene. This chain links TRBV5-4 with TRBJ2-1; no firm D call. CDR1 is SGHNT, CDR2 YYREEE, per germline (reference sequence). CDR3 size: 13 residues. The V end lost 0 bases, the J end lost 5 bases, and 6 bases lay between the germline ends. CDR3 sequence: CASSLAQNNEQFF. The sequenced part of the CDR3 DNA is TGTGCCAGCAGCTTGGCCCAAAACAATGAG.

This clone was detected a few times. With the read ending 3 residues before the CDR3 end, the germline J gene is used to fill in that end. The chain is built from TRBV2 and TRBJ2-7; D gene uncertain. Deletions cut 1 base from V and 6 bases from J, with 16 bases between. Per the germline V gene, CDR1 is SNHLY and CDR2 is FYNNEI. The CDR3 runs to 15 residues. The chain's CDR3 is CASSEGETPSTEQYF. The CDR3 DNA, read in part, is TGTGCCAGCAGTGAAGGAGAGACACCCTCCACCGAG. The full variable domain, with the rest looked up from reference TRBV2 and TRBJ2-7, is EPEVTQTPSHQVTQMGQEVILRCVPISNHLYFYWYRQILGQKVEFLVSFYNNEISEKSEIFDDQFSVERPDGSNFTLKIRSTKLEDSAMYFCASSEGETPSTEQYFGPGTRLTVT.

This clone was detected many times. The observed sequence ends 3 residues before the CDR3 terminus, with the missing tail filled in from the germline J gene. This sequence joins TRBV9 and TRBJ2-2, with TRBD2 matching over 11 bases. There are 15 residues in the CDR3. Germline V lookup: CDR1 SGDLS, CDR2 YYNGEE. Unmatched junction bases numbered 5, after V lost 5 bases and J lost 5 bases. The CDR3 loop is CASSLSGGATGELFF. CDR3 DNA, as far as it was read: TGTGCCAGCAGTCTTAGCGGGGGGGCGACCGGGGAG.

This clone was counted at least ten times. The observed sequence ends 3 residues before the CDR3 terminus, with the missing tail filled in from the germline J gene. The rearrangement joins TRBV19 to TRBJ2-2; D might be TRBD1 (5 bases). Trimming cost V 3 bases and J 4 bases, with 9 bases left between them. The CDR3 has 14 residues. Germline CDR1 reads LNHDA; CDR2 reads SQIVND (reference sequence). CDR3 sequence reads: CASSIQGITGELFF. The part of the CDR3 DNA that was read is TGTGCCAGTAGTATTCAGGGAATCACCGGGGAG.

This clone occurred many times. Read coverage stops 3 residues before the CDR3 terminus; the germline J gene supplies the remainder. This chain links TRBV20-1 with TRBJ2-5, with D possibly TRBD2 on 7 matching bases. Germline V lookup: CDR1 DFQATT, CDR2 SNEGSKA (reference sequence). Trimming cost V 2 bases and J 0 bases, with 10 bases left between them. This CDR3 contains 14 residues. The sequenced part of the CDR3 DNA is TGCAGTGCTAGACGGGGGGCTCACCAAGAGACC. Translated, it gives CSARRGAHQET. In full, the CDR3 is CSARRGAHQETQYF.

This clone was counted at least ten times. The read stops 3 residues short of the end of the CDR3; the missing end is completed from the germline J gene. The chain couples TRBV20-1 to TRBJ2-7; 8 bases are a match to TRBD2. Germline V gene data show CDR1 as DFQATT and CDR2 as SNEGSKA (reference sequence). This CDR3 spans 14 amino acids. Trimming cost V 4 bases and J 1 base; bases outside gene matches: 6. The CDR3 is CSAKALAASYEQYF. Incomplete CDR3 DNA: TGCAGTGCTAAAGCACTAGCGGCGTCCTACGAG.

This clone was observed at least ten times. The read comes to an end 3 residues before the CDR3 does, leaving the germline J gene to fill in the end. The chain joins TRBV5-1 to TRBJ1-2; 8 bases are shared with TRBD1. The ends lost 0 bases at V and 2 bases at J; junction bases unmatched: 6. The CDR3 runs 16 residues. The V gene's germline CDR1 is SGHRS and CDR2 YFSETQ. CDR3 DNA, as far as it was read: TGCGCCAGCAGCTTGGTATCCGGGACAGGAAACTATGGC. This codes for CASSLVSGTGNYG. The entire CDR3 protein is CASSLVSGTGNYGYTF.

This clone was seen only a few times. Coverage ceases 3 residues before the CDR3 finishes, and the germline J gene fills in the end. The chain joins TRBV30 to TRBJ2-4; D is perhaps TRBD1 (5 bases). The length of the CDR3 is 12 residues. Germline assignment: CDR1 GTSNPN and CDR2 SVGIG (reference sequence). CDR3 protein: CAWTRVTLGQYF. Incomplete CDR3 DNA: TGTGCCTGGACCAGGGTCACCCTTGGT. The complete variable domain, with remaining parts taken from reference TRBV30 and TRBJ2-4, reads SQTIHQWPATLVQPVGSPLSLECTVEGTSNPNLYWYRQAAGRGLQLLFYSVGIGQISSEVPQNLSASRPQDRQFILSSKKLLLSDSGFYLCAWTRVTLGQYFGAGTRLSVL.

This clone has a count of ten or more. The missing CDR3 end, 3 residues past where the read stops, is filled in from the germline J gene. This chain links TRBV5-4 with TRBJ1-4; TRBD1 aligns across 7 bases. V trimming: 4 bases; J trimming: 9 bases; junction bases outside the gene matches: 6. This CDR3 comprises 13 residues. Germline V gives CDR1 SGHNT, CDR2 YYREEE (reference sequence). The CDR3 region is CASSPRDSQKLFF. The CDR3 DNA, read in part, is TGTGCCAGCAGCCCAAGGGACAGCCAAAAA. The full variable domain, completed using reference TRBV5-4 and TRBJ1-4, is ETGVTQSPTHLIKTRGQQVTLRCSSQSGHNTVSWYQQALGQGPQFIFQYYREEENGRGNFPPRFSGLQFPNYSSELNVNALELDDSALYLCASSPRDSQKLFFGSGTQLSVL.

This clone was seen at least ten times. The read gets to within 3 residues of the CDR3 end, and the germline J gene fills in the rest. This sequence joins TRBV5-1 and TRBJ2-3; 8 bases are a match to TRBD1. Per germline, CDR1 SGHRS and CDR2 YFSETQ. This CDR3 is 16 amino acids long. Trimming cost V 4 bases and J 4 bases; bases outside gene matches: 11. Partial CDR3 DNA: TGCGCCAGCAGCGCCACTTTACAGGGGGGAGCAGATACG. Its protein product is CASSATLQGGADT. The full CDR3 reads CASSATLQGGADTQYF. Drawing the rest from reference TRBV5-1 and TRBJ2-3, the complete variable domain is KAGVTQTPRYLIKTRGQQVTLSCSPISGHRSVSWYQQTPGQGLQFLFEYFSETQRNKGNFPGRFSGRQFSNSRSEMNVSTLELGDSALYLCASSATLQGGADTQYFGPGTRLTVL.

Ten or more counts support this clone. The part of the CDR3 DNA that was read is TGTGCCAGCAGCCATCACCCGGGACAGGGGACGGTCGAG. As protein: CASSHHPGQGTVE. The CDR3 in full is CASSHHPGQGTVEQYF. This rearrangement joins TRBV7-8 to TRBJ2-7; 10 nucleotides align to TRBD1. The CDR3 end is not reached by the read, which stops 3 residues before it; the germline J gene fills it in. V shed 5 bases, J shed 6 bases, and the junction held 13 bases outside the gene matches. The germline CDR1 and CDR2 sequences are SGHVS and FQNEAQ. The CDR3 spans 16 residues. The complete variable domain, with remaining parts taken from reference TRBV7-8 and TRBJ2-7, reads GAGVSQSPRYKVAKRGQDVALRCDPISGHVSLFWYQQALGQGPEFLTYFQNEAQLDKSGLPSDRFFAERPEGSVSTLKIQRTQQEDSAVYLCASSHHPGQGTVEQYFGPGTRLTVT.

The CDR3 bases that were read are TGTGCCGTATTTCCGGCCGGGACTACCCAAGAGACG. Its translation: CAVFPAGTTQET. The entire CDR3 protein reads CAVFPAGTTQETQYF. The chain has TRBV2 and TRBJ2-3; 7 bases line up with TRBD2. The read finishes 3 residues shy of the CDR3 end, and the germline J gene is used to complete it. Per germline, CDR1 SNHLY and CDR2 FYNNEI. The CDR3 spans 15 residues.

This clone was seen only a few times. The read falls 3 residues short of the CDR3 end, and the missing part is taken from the germline J gene. The chain uses TRBV7-6 and TRBJ2-2; tentatively, D is TRBD1 (5 bases). CDR1 SGHVS and CDR2 FNYEAQ come from the germline V gene. Between the trimmed V and J ends, which lost 4 bases and 10 bases, there was a span of 19 bases. CDR3 length: 15 amino acids. The CDR3 sequence: CASSSSSTAPLELFF. The CDR3 bases that were read are TGTGCCAGCAGCTCCTCTTCGACAGCGCCCTTGGAG.

This clone was seen at least ten times. The read terminates 3 residues before the CDR3 end, so the remaining end is supplied by the germline J gene. V usage is TRBV7-2 and J usage is TRBJ2-5; 9 nucleotides align to TRBD2. Germline CDR1 is SGHTA and CDR2 is FQGNSA. Losses at the gene ends were 6 bases for V and 5 bases for J; bases not matched to a gene: 7. The CDR3 runs to 14 residues. CDR3 sequence: CASSSIAGVETQYF. Partial CDR3 DNA: TGTGCCAGCAGTTCCATAGCGGGGGTTGAGACC.

This clone was seen many times. The DNA ends 3 residues before the CDR3 does, and the rest of the CDR3 is filled in from the germline J gene. This sequence joins TRBV5-6 and TRBJ1-1, with 7 bases fitting TRBD1. Germline CDR1 SGHDT, CDR2 YYEEEE. J lost 5 bases, V lost 4 bases, and 11 bases had no gene match. The CDR3 has 15 residues. CDR3 DNA, as far as it was read: TGTGCCAGCAGCCAGCGGCCAGGGGGAAGGACTGAA. It specifies CASSQRPGGRTE. The complete CDR3 sequence is CASSQRPGGRTEAFF.